A single sample is the source of the 11 T cell receptor beta chains below, sequenced in a study of a mutant IDH1 vaccine in newly diagnosed glioma (dated by TCRdb to 2020 to 2023). Their antigens remain unidentified. The time point tag for this specimen amounts to: week 35, safety follow-up. Each vaccine dose, consisting of 300 ug of a 20-mer mutant IDH1 peptide in Montanide, was administered subcutaneously with topical imiquimod. Library preparation was by the immunoSEQ multiplex PCR assay. TCRdb took this table from immuneACCESS and kept in-frame rearrangements with V and J called. Such tables lack part of the clones; where checked against another copy, unresolved V genes explain under half of the gap, and the rest is unexplained. Across this sample there are 55,000 to 65,000 clones, with around 84% seen only once. Around 4% of the sample is in the top ten clones. This specimen consisted of PBMCs, obtained from a glioma patient whose treatment included an IDH1 peptide vaccine. The receptors shown here come from a man aged 25-40 years with glioma.

The chain joins TRBV5-4 to TRBJ2-3, with TRBD2 matching 7 bases. The germline CDR1 and CDR2 sequences are SGHNT and YYREEE (reference sequence). CDR3 length: 15 amino acids. Losses at the gene ends were 4 bases for V and 4 bases for J; bases not matched to a gene: 9. CDR3 DNA: TGTGCCAGCAGCCCAGCGGGGTCTCGGGCAGATACGCAGTATTTT. It is translated as CASSPAGSRADTQYF.

The V call is TRBV29-1, the J call TRBJ1-1, with no clear D. The CDR3 sequence is 12 residues long. V was trimmed by 4 bases and J by 0 bases, leaving 6 bases between them. The germline gives CDR1 SQVTM, CDR2 ANQGSEA. Here the CDR3 reads CSVVRMNTEAFF. CDR3 DNA: TGCAGCGTTGTACGGATGAACACTGAAGCTTTCTTT.

The sample holds one count of this clone. The chain joins TRBV10-2 to TRBJ2-1; D perhaps matches TRBD1 (6 bases). V lost 2 bases and J 5 bases, leaving 7 bases between the germline ends. This CDR3 contains 13 residues. The germline V gene has CDR1 WSHSY and CDR2 SAAADI. CDR3 in amino acids: CASSENRDNEQFF. In DNA form, the CDR3 reads TGCGCCAGCAGTGAGAACAGGGACAATGAGCAGTTCTTC.

The chain employs TRBV30 and TRBJ2-7; 7 bases are a match to TRBD1. The germline CDR1 and CDR2 sequences are GTSNPN and SVGIG (reference sequence). The CDR3 totals 13 residues. V dropped 8 bases and J dropped 0; count of bases not matched to a gene: 7. CDR3 region: CARSGQASYEQYF. CDR3 nucleotide sequence: TGTGCCCGATCCGGACAGGCCTCCTACGAGCAGTACTTC. Together with reference TRBV30 and TRBJ2-7, the CDR3 gives the full variable domain: SQTIHQWPATLVQPVGSPLSLECTVEGTSNPNLYWYRQAAGRGLQLLFYSVGIGQISSEVPQNLSASRPQDRQFILSSKKLLLSDSGFYLCARSGQASYEQYFGPGTRLTVT.

The count of this clone is one. V and J are TRBV27 and TRBJ1-2; 8 bases map to TRBD1. The CDR3 loop spans 14 amino acids. Germline CDR1 and CDR2: MNHEY and SMNVEV (reference sequence). The trim removed 6 bases at V and 4 bases at J, leaving 7 bases unmatched. This CDR3 reads CASRPGQAGYGYTF. The CDR3 DNA sequence: TGTGCCAGCAGACCGGGACAGGCGGGCTATGGCTACACCTTC.

The rearrangement links TRBV30 to TRBJ1-2; D remains ambiguous. The CDR3 runs 12 residues. The V gene's germline CDR1 is GTSNPN and CDR2 SVGIG (reference sequence). The V end lost 3 bases, the J end lost 7 bases, and 12 bases lay between the germline ends. CDR3 sequence (DNA): TGTGCCTGGAGGTTAACAGATCCTGGCTACACCTTC. Protein sequence: CAWRLTDPGYTF.

This chain uses TRBV7-9 with TRBJ2-5, with 8 bases lining up with TRBD2. CDR1 is SEHNR, CDR2 FQNEAQ, per germline (reference sequence). This CDR3 has 14 residues. With V trimmed by 4 bases and J by 5 bases, 6 bases remained unmatched. The CDR3 nucleotides are TGTGCCAGCAGCTCACTAGCGGTCAGGGAGACCCAGTACTTC. Its translation is CASSSLAVRETQYF.

V is TRBV19 and J is TRBJ1-4; D gene uncertain. Germline V gene lookup returns CDR1 LNHDA and CDR2 SQIVND (reference sequence). The CDR3 runs to 13 residues. V was trimmed by 3 bases and J by 7 bases, leaving 9 bases between them. CDR3 loop: CASSIGGIEKLFF. CDR3 nucleotides: TGTGCCAGTAGTATTGGAGGGATTGAAAAACTGTTTTTT. Based on the CDR3 plus reference TRBV19 and TRBJ1-4, the full variable domain is DGGITQSPKYLFRKEGQNVTLSCEQNLNHDAMYWYRQDPGQGLRLIYYSQIVNDFQKGDIAEGYSVSREKKESFPLTVTSAQKNPTAFYLCASSIGGIEKLFFGSGTQLSVL.

In regard to this clone: This specimen includes other DNA sequences encoding the same CDR3. The chain is built from TRBV5-1 and TRBJ2-1; D not resolved. CDR3 size: 14 residues. Germline V gene data show CDR1 as SGHRS and CDR2 as YFSETQ. Deletions cut 0 bases from V and 5 bases from J, with 9 bases between. CDR3 sequence: CASSLGPSNNEQFF. CDR3 DNA: TGCGCCAGCAGCTTGGGCCCGTCTAACAATGAGCAGTTCTTC.

The CDR3 DNA is TGCGCCAGCAGTAGAGGGCCTCGGGGGGAGACCCAGTACTTC. Amino acids: CASSRGPRGETQYF. V gene TRBV5-1 combines with J gene TRBJ2-5; perhaps TRBD2 as D (6 bases). Germline V lookup: CDR1 SGHRS, CDR2 YFSETQ. CDR3 length: 14 amino acids. Trimming left V 5 bases short and J 5 bases short, with 16 bases between.

The chain joins TRBV9 to TRBJ2-7; D is perhaps TRBD2 (7 bases). V lost 0 bases to trimming and J lost 2 bases, with 12 bases between them. The CDR3 is 15 amino acids. Germline CDR1 SGDLS, CDR2 YYNGEE. CDR3 amino acids: CASSVAGGPAYEQYF. The CDR3 region has the DNA TGTGCCAGCAGCGTAGCGGGGGGCCCCGCCTACGAGCAGTACTTC.